Sequencing of this T cell receptor beta chain was carried out in a study of type 1 and type 2 diabetes patients. Other autoimmune diseases and infections within the past four weeks excluded donors. About this clonotype: Its target is unknown.

CDR1 and CDR2 (germline): MGHRA, YSYEKL. Deletions cut 0 bases from V and 7 bases from J, with 13 bases between. This CDR3 spans 15 amino acids. Amplification started from genomic DNA. Amplification of the beta chain CDR3 used 30 forward and 13 reverse multiplex primers. TCRdb itself ran the multiplex PCR reads through MiXCR, one entry per CDR3 protein. The data contain a few hundred thousand distinct CDR3 sequences, around 47% of them singletons. Study-wide results and caveats: Highly-expanded CD4+ clones were few in type 2 diabetes, median one, approximately 3.8% of reads.

The chain has TRBV4-1 and TRBJ1-5, with D perhaps TRBD1 (5 bases). The sample consisted of peripheral blood mononuclear cells (PBMCs). The sequence derives from a man between 18 and 35 years old with type 2 diabetes. Written as DNA, the CDR3 is TGCGCCAGCAGCCAAGAAGGGGATCCGTGGCAGCCCCAGCATTTT. This sequence encodes CASSQEGDPWQPQHF.